The entry below describes one TCR beta chain. What it binds is not known. The CDR3 totals 14 residues. Germline values: CDR1 SQVTM, CDR2 ANQGSEA. V was pared by 1 base and J by 2 bases, with 11 bases between. This sample is drawn from a study of graft-versus-host responses after intestinal transplantation. TCRdb keeps only in-frame clones here, not all; method: immunoSEQ multiplex PCR. The repertoire has some 120,000 clones, over 75% of them found once; the top ten carry roughly 0.2%. General observations from the study: Where graft-donor T cell macrochimerism was present, patients had high graft-versus-host to host-versus-graft clonal ratios in allografts. Researchers found GvH clones in recipient marrow, and some showed up first in ileum or blood.

Sequences were derived from unstimulated CD4+ T cells sorted from spleen or lymph node cells, sampled before intestinal transplant. The receptor's source is a human donor who received an intestinal transplant. The chain couples TRBV29-1 to TRBJ2-5; possible D gene TRBD2, 5 bases. CDR3 sequence: CSVEARAVQETQYF. Here the CDR3 DNA reads TGCAGCGTTGAAGCGCGGGCAGTTCAAGAGACCCAGTACTTC.